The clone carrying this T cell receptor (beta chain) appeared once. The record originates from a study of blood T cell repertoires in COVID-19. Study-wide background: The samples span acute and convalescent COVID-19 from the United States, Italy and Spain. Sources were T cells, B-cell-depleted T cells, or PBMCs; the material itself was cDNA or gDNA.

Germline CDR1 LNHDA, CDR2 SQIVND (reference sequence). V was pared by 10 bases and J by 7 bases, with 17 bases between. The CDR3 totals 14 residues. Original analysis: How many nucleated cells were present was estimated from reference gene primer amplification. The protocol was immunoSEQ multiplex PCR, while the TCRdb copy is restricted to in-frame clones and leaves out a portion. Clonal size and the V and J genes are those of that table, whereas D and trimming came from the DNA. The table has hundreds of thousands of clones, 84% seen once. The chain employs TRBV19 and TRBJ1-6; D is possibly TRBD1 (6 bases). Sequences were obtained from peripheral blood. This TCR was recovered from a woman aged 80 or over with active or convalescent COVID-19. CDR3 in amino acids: CATLPERGNSPLHF. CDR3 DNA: TGTGCCACTTTGCCAGAGAGGGGGAATTCACCCCTCCACTTT.